This TCR beta chain was retrieved from a study of CD8 T cells in ankylosing spondylitis. Study-level points and caveats: In peripheral blood, disease-linked CD8+ clones occurred at relatively low frequencies. The clones that were linked to disease were reported to be significantly enriched in matched synovial fluid samples from ankylosing spondylitis patients. Blood of patients with ankylosing spondylitis appeared to be characterized by a TCR beta motif of eight or nine highly homologous variants.

A single record per CDR3 protein comes from TCRdb applying MiXCR to the 5' RACE reads. Counted here are approximately 90,000 distinct CDR3 sequences, roughly 8.3% occurring once; the ten biggest clones make up more than 9.5%. This clonotype was counted ten times or more. Its antigen is currently unknown. The specimen sequenced was blood, either unsorted or a sorted T cell fraction (not recorded which). The TCR originated in a male donor with ankylosing spondylitis or in good health (not recorded which).

CDR3 in amino acids: CASSEFLAGGLAQFF. DNA of the CDR3: TGTGCCAGCAGTGAATTCCTAGCGGGGGGGCTCGCGCAGTTCTTC. The rearrangement uses TRBV25-1 and TRBJ2-1, with 12 nucleotides matching TRBD2. The V and J ends lost 1 base and 12 bases, in that order; junction bases with no gene match: 7. Germline V gene lookup returns CDR1 MGHDK and CDR2 SYGVNS. The CDR3 contains 15 residues. The whole variable domain, remainder taken from reference TRBV25-1 and TRBJ2-1, is EADIYQTPRYLVIGTGKKITLECSQTMGHDKMYWYQQDPGMELHLIHYSYGVNSTEKGDLSSESTVSRIRTEHFPLTLESARPSHTSQYLCASSEFLAGGLAQFFGPGTRLTVL.